Each of the 19 T cell receptor beta chains below was sequenced from the same sample in a study of shared clonotypes between healthy human individuals. Measured with immunoSEQ multiplex PCR; TCRdb has only the in-frame clones, and not every one. The profile covers about 1 million clones, with under 80% appearing a single time and approximately 1.5% taken by the ten largest. Sequencing used memory CD4+ T cells sorted from blood. Subset described: CD45RA-negative fraction. All receptors come from a man between 18 and 35 years old in good health.

The chain is built from TRBV5-1 and TRBJ2-1; D might be TRBD2 (6 bases). V lost 4 bases and J 2 bases, leaving 13 bases between the germline ends. Germline CDR1 is SGHRS and CDR2 is YFSETQ. There are 15 residues in the CDR3. The CDR3 region is CASSGEDVAYNEQFF. The CDR3 DNA is TGCGCCAGCAGCGGGGAGGACGTAGCCTACAATGAGCAGTTCTTC.

V usage is TRBV11-2 and J usage is TRBJ2-7, with D possibly matching TRBD1 (6 bases). The length of the CDR3 is 14 residues. The ends were cut back, 4 bases at V and 0 bases at J, with 10 bases in the middle. The germline gives CDR1 SGHAT, CDR2 FQNNGV. CDR3 bases: TGTGCCAGCAGCTCCCGGGACACCTCCTACGAGCAGTACTTC. Translating gives CASSSRDTSYEQYF.

This rearrangement joins TRBV30 to TRBJ2-3; D ambiguous. Deletions cut 0 bases from V and 5 bases from J, with 12 bases between. Germline CDR1 is GTSNPN and CDR2 is SVGIG (reference sequence). This CDR3 spans 14 amino acids. CDR3 sequence (DNA): TGTGCCTGGAGTGTAAGTAGCTCTCGAGATACGCAGTATTTT. It encodes CAWSVSSSRDTQYF.

The chain couples TRBV15 to TRBJ2-1; 8 nucleotides agree with TRBD2. After removal of 4 bases from V and 2 bases from J, the junction contained 7 bases not matched to a gene. The CDR3 length is 16 residues. Looked up from germline, CDR1 is LNHNV and CDR2 is YYDKDF (reference sequence). CDR3 amino acids: CATSTRAGGPYNEQFF. CDR3 nucleotide sequence: TGTGCCACCAGCACTCGGGCGGGAGGCCCCTACAATGAGCAGTTCTTC.

About this clone: Other DNA sequences of this sample code for an identical CDR3. The chain couples TRBV10-3 to TRBJ1-1; 8 bases line up with TRBD1. Germline CDR1 is ENHRY and CDR2 is SYGVKD. The CDR3 is made up of 12 amino acids. V shed 10 bases and J 4 bases; nucleotides not matched to a gene: 5. CDR3 amino acids: CATGQGSTEAFF. Here the CDR3 DNA reads TGTGCCACAGGACAGGGTTCCACTGAAGCTTTCTTT.

The genes are TRBV5-4 and TRBJ2-4; TRBD1 matches 9 bases. The CDR3 runs 14 residues. The V segment lost 3 bases and the J segment 4 bases; nucleotides outside the gene matches: 2. Per the germline V gene, CDR1 is SGHNT and CDR2 is YYREEE (reference sequence). CDR3 DNA sequence: TGTGCCAGCAGCTACGGACAGGGGAAAAACATTCAGTACTTC. Its translation: CASSYGQGKNIQYF.

This clone was seen only once. The gene calls are TRBV10-3 and TRBJ2-5, with a tentative D call TRBD2 (5 bases). In germline, CDR1 is ENHRY, CDR2 SYGVKD. The V end lost 0 bases, the J end lost 7 bases, and 12 bases lay between the germline ends. The CDR3 is made up of 14 amino acids. The CDR3 DNA follows: TGTGCCATCAGTGAGTCTGAGGGTCTGAGGACCCAGTACTTC. Its translation: CAISESEGLRTQYF.

The CDR3 reads CASSPGPKETQYF. The CDR3, as DNA: TGCGCCAGCAGCCCGGGTCCAAAAGAGACCCAGTACTTC. J is TRBJ2-5 and V is TRBV5-1; D gene uncertain. The length of the CDR3 is 13 residues. The germline CDR1 and CDR2 sequences are SGHRS and YFSETQ. The V end lost 4 bases, the J end lost 3 bases, and 10 bases lay between the germline ends.

V gene TRBV27 combines with J gene TRBJ2-2; 10 positions match TRBD1. The junction had 5 bases not matched to a gene; V was cut back by 7 bases and J by 6 bases. The CDR3 runs to 14 residues. Germline CDR1 and CDR2: MNHEY and SMNVEV (reference sequence). The CDR3 DNA is TGTGCCAGCACCCCCGGGACAGGGGCCGGGGAGCTGTTTTTT. Its protein is CASTPGTGAGELFF.

Remarks on this clone: The same CDR3 arises from other DNA sequences in this sample as well. The chain joins TRBV5-4 to TRBJ1-2, with D maybe TRBD1 (6 bases). The CDR3 contains 14 residues. Germline lookup yields CDR1 SGHNT and CDR2 YYREEE (reference sequence). Trimming removed 0 bases at V and 3 bases at J, with 9 bases between. CDR3 bases: TGTGCCAGCAGCTTGGGGGGGGCAGACTATGGCTACACCTTC. It translates to CASSLGGADYGYTF. Based on the CDR3 plus reference TRBV5-4 and TRBJ1-2, the full variable domain is ETGVTQSPTHLIKTRGQQVTLRCSSQSGHNTVSWYQQALGQGPQFIFQYYREEENGRGNFPPRFSGLQFPNYSSELNVNALELDDSALYLCASSLGGADYGYTFGSGTRLTVV.

CDR3 bases: TGTGCCAGCAGCAGAGCCGGGGGCGGCTCCTACAATGAGCAGTTCTTC. It codes for CASSRAGGGSYNEQFF. This chain uses TRBV5-4 with TRBJ2-1; D could derive from TRBD1 or TRBD2 (6 bases each). The V end lost 4 bases, the J end lost 0 bases, and 14 bases lay between the germline ends. The CDR3 runs to 16 residues. CDR1 and CDR2 from the germline V gene are SGHNT and YYREEE (reference sequence).

This clone was found once. A much larger clone lies one base from this, so it may be a read error. CDR3: CASSFRETQYF. The CDR3 DNA follows: TGTGCCAGCAGCTTTCGGGAGACCCAGTACTTC. V and J are TRBV7-3 and TRBJ2-5; unclear D gene. The CDR3 consists of 11 residues. V dropped 3 bases and J dropped 5 bases, with 4 bases sitting between them. CDR1 and CDR2 from the germline V gene are SGHTA and FQGTGA.

Notes on this clone: Other DNA sequences of this sample code for an identical CDR3. CDR3 nucleotide sequence: TGTGCCAGCAGTTTGACGGGCTCCTACGAGCAGTACTTC. Protein sequence: CASSLTGSYEQYF. This rearrangement joins TRBV27 to TRBJ2-7; D is uncertain. Between the trimmed V and J ends, which lost 3 bases and 0 bases, there was a span of 6 bases. The CDR3 has 13 amino acids. From germline, CDR1 is MNHEY and CDR2 SMNVEV (reference sequence).

This clone was seen a single time. This rearrangement joins TRBV2 to TRBJ2-3, with TRBD2 matching 10 bases. CDR3 length: 15 amino acids. Losses at the gene ends were 4 bases for V and 3 bases for J; bases not matched to a gene: 4. Germline V gene sequence: CDR1 SNHLY, CDR2 FYNNEI. Written as DNA, the CDR3 is TGTGCCAGCAGTGCACTAGCGGGGACGACAGATACGCAGTATTTT. Its translation: CASSALAGTTDTQYF.

CDR3 protein: CASSYPSGGAAYNEQFF. DNA of the CDR3: TGTGCCAGCAGCTATCCTAGCGGGGGGGCCGCCTACAATGAGCAGTTCTTC. The chain employs TRBV7-8 and TRBJ2-1, with 12 nucleotides matching TRBD2. The CDR3 is 17 residues long. Germline trimming cut 4 bases from V and 2 bases from J; bases unmatched to any gene: 6. Germline values: CDR1 SGHVS, CDR2 FQNEAQ.

The gene calls are TRBV5-6 and TRBJ1-5; no firm D call. Germline lookup yields CDR1 SGHDT and CDR2 YYEEEE. V was pared by 5 bases and J by 0 bases, with 3 bases between. The CDR3 is 12 amino acids. In DNA form, the CDR3 reads TGTGCCAGCAGTTATAGCAATCAGCCCCAGCATTTT. It is translated as CASSYSNQPQHF. The full variable domain, with the rest looked up from reference TRBV5-6 and TRBJ1-5, is DAGVTQSPTHLIKTRGQQVTLRCSPKSGHDTVSWYQQALGQGPQFIFQYYEEEERQRGNFPDRFSGHQFPNYSSELNVNALLLGDSALYLCASSYSNQPQHFGDGTRLSIL.

The V gene is TRBV5-1, the J gene TRBJ2-5; 8 bases are a match to TRBD1. Losses at the gene ends were 0 bases for V and 5 bases for J; bases not matched to a gene: 12. This CDR3 region has 17 residues. From germline, CDR1 is SGHRS and CDR2 YFSETQ. CDR3 protein: CASSLGHAGQGGETQYF. CDR3 DNA: TGCGCCAGCAGCTTGGGCCATGCAGGACAGGGCGGGGAGACCCAGTACTTC.

The rearrangement links TRBV7-3 to TRBJ1-4, with 8 nucleotides matching TRBD1. The germline V gene encodes CDR1 SGHTA and CDR2 FQGTGA. This CDR3 is built from 18 residues. J gave up 0 bases and V 2 bases, and 8 bases lay outside the gene matches. The CDR3 region is CASSLPGQAGTTNEKLFF. The CDR3 coding sequence is TGTGCCAGCAGCTTACCGGGACAGGCCGGAACAACTAATGAAAAACTGTTTTTT.

The chain employs TRBV2 and TRBJ1-1; the D gene is possibly TRBD1 (5 bases). CDR1 and CDR2 from the germline V gene are SNHLY and FYNNEI. The ends were cut back, 5 bases at V and 4 bases at J, with 20 bases in the middle. The CDR3 consists of 16 residues. The CDR3: CASSPGGGEWSTEAFF. The CDR3 coding sequence is TGTGCCAGCAGTCCGGGGGGAGGGGAGTGGAGCACTGAAGCTTTCTTT.